The next 10 T cell receptor beta chains were all read from a single sample in a study of T cells in localized non-small cell lung cancer. Sequencing used immunoSEQ multiplex PCR; TCRdb keeps in-frame clones, though not all of them. The sample has about 18,000 clones, about 85% seen once. Sequenced material: peripheral blood, taken before any cancer treatment. The receptors were gathered from a female donor older than 55 with stage I lung adenocarcinoma.

The chain joins TRBV4-1 to TRBJ2-5; TRBD2 might be the D (6 bases). V shed 1 base and J shed 1 base, with 7 bases lying between them. Germline V CDR1 and CDR2: MGHRA, YSYEKL. This CDR3 comprises 14 residues. In DNA, the CDR3 is TGCGCCAGCAGCCAAGGGGGACTCCAAGAGACCCAGTACTTC. This sequence encodes CASSQGGLQETQYF.

This sequence joins TRBV5-1 and TRBJ2-1; D not certain. Trimming shortened V by 2 bases and J by 1 base, and 10 bases separated the two germline ends. The CDR3 is 15 residues long. Looked up from germline, CDR1 is SGHRS and CDR2 is YFSETQ. The CDR3 bases are TGCGCCAGCAGCTTTGCTAGGGCTTCCTACAATGAGCAGTTCTTC. Its protein product is CASSFARASYNEQFF.

The gene calls are TRBV25-1 and TRBJ2-6, with D unresolved. This CDR3 contains 15 residues. The germline V and J ends were trimmed by 6 bases and 0 bases, with 9 bases remaining between them. The germline CDR1 and CDR2 sequences are MGHDK and SYGVNS. CDR3 region: CASSRSASGANVLTF. CDR3 nucleotides: TGTGCCAGCAGCCGATCGGCCTCTGGGGCCAACGTCCTGACTTTC. Full variable domain (missing parts from reference TRBV25-1 and TRBJ2-6): EADIYQTPRYLVIGTGKKITLECSQTMGHDKMYWYQQDPGMELHLIHYSYGVNSTEKGDLSSESTVSRIRTEHFPLTLESARPSHTSQYLCASSRSASGANVLTFGAGSRLTVL.

The rearrangement links TRBV7-3 to TRBJ2-3, with 10 bases aligning to TRBD2. The length of the CDR3 is 14 residues. Trimming at V came to 7 bases and at J to 4 bases, leaving 5 bases not matched to a gene. Germline CDR1 SGHTA, CDR2 FQGTGA. The CDR3 reads CASKESGGADTQYF. The CDR3, as DNA: TGTGCCAGCAAGGAGAGCGGGGGGGCAGATACGCAGTATTTT.

The chain recombines TRBV7-2 with TRBJ1-5, with a possible D match to TRBD1 (6 bases). This CDR3 region has 14 residues. Trimming removed 4 bases at V and 1 base at J, with 8 bases between. From germline, CDR1 is SGHTA and CDR2 FQGNSA. The CDR3 spells CASSWDTSNQPQHF. In DNA, the CDR3 is TGTGCCAGCAGCTGGGACACAAGCAATCAGCCCCAGCATTTT.

The V gene is TRBV27, the J gene TRBJ2-1; 9 nucleotides align to TRBD1. Germline CDR1 is MNHEY and CDR2 is SMNVEV (reference sequence). The CDR3 has 18 residues. V was clipped by 5 bases and J by 0 bases; unmatched bases: 11. CDR3 coding DNA: TGTGCCAGCAGTGAGGGAACAGGGGGCTTCGGCTCCTACAATGAGCAGTTCTTC. As protein: CASSEGTGGFGSYNEQFF.

Regarding this clone: At one end the junction does not follow the germline gene, possibly because of a read error. This chain connects TRBV29-1 to TRBJ1-2; D not certain. The CDR3 spans 13 residues. CDR1 SQVTM and CDR2 ANQGSEA come from the germline V gene. CDR3 coding DNA: TGCAGCGTCGAAGGTGGCACACTCTATGGCTACACCTTC. Translation: CSVEGGTLYGYTF.

The chain is built from TRBV5-5 and TRBJ1-1, with D unclear. V was trimmed by 1 base and J by 4 bases, leaving 8 bases between them. Germline loops: CDR1 SGHKS, CDR2 YYEKEE (reference sequence). The CDR3 spans 13 residues. Here the CDR3 reads CASSLQSLTEAFF. The CDR3 DNA reads TGTGCCAGCAGCTTGCAGTCACTCACTGAAGCTTTCTTT. The variable domain in full, with the rest retrieved from reference TRBV5-5 and TRBJ1-1, is DAGVTQSPTHLIKTRGQQVTLRCSPISGHKSVSWYQQVLGQGPQFIFQYYEKEERGRGNFPDRFSARQFPNYSSELNVNALLLGDSALYLCASSLQSLTEAFFGQGTRLTVV.

The chain uses TRBV5-1 and TRBJ2-7; 11 bases line up with TRBD1. The V segment lost 3 bases and the J segment 7 bases; nucleotides outside the gene matches: 9. The CDR3 sequence is 15 residues long. CDR1 is SGHRS and CDR2 is YFSETQ in the germline V gene. This CDR3 is CASSSTGTGGGEQYF. As DNA, the CDR3 is TGCGCCAGCAGCTCTACCGGGACAGGGGGGGGAGAGCAGTACTTC.

V gene TRBV18 combines with J gene TRBJ1-6; 7 bases fit TRBD1. Germline-derived CDR1 and CDR2 are KGHSH and LQKENI. The CDR3 has 14 amino acids. V shed 6 bases, J shed 9 bases, and the junction held 8 bases outside the gene matches. CDR3 sequence: CASSKARTGSPLHF. Written as DNA, the CDR3 is TGTGCCAGCTCTAAAGCCCGGACAGGTTCACCCCTCCACTTT.